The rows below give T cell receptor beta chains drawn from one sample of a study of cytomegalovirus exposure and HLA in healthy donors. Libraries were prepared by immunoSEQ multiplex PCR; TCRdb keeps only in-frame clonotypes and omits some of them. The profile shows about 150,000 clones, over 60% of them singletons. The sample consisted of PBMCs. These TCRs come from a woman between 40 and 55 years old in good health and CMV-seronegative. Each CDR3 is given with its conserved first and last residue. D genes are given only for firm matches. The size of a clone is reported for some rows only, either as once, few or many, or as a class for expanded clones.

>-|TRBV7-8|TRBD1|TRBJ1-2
CASSRGGQGGHYGYTF
TGTGCCAGCAGCCGGGGCGGACAGGGAGGGCACTATGGCTACACCTTC
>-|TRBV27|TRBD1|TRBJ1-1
CASSLRHDRGAFF
TGTGCCAGCAGTTTACGCCATGACAGGGGAGCTTTCTTT
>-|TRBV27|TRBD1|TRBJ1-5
CASSLVQGAQPQHF
TGTGCCAGCAGTTTAGTCCAGGGGGCTCAGCCCCAGCATTTT
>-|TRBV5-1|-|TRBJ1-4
CASSLKGANEKLFF
TGCGCCAGCAGCTTGAAGGGGGCTAATGAAAAACTGTTTTTT
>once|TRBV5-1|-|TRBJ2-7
CASSLALDPYEQYF
TGCGCCAGCAGCTTGGCGCTAGATCCCTACGAGCAGTACTTC
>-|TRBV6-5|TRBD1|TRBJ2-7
CASSRGQGSYEQYF
TGTGCCAGCAGTAGGGGACAGGGATCCTACGAGCAGTACTTC
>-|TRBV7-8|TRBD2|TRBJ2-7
CASSVTAGDYEQYF
TGTGCCAGCAGCGTAACAGCGGGAGACTACGAGCAGTACTTC
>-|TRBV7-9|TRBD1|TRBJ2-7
CASSLDRTGWNEQYF
TGTGCCAGCAGCTTAGACCGGACAGGGTGGAACGAGCAGTACTTC
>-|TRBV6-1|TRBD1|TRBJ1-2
CASSENRGVGYGYTF
TGTGCCAGCAGTGAAAACAGGGGAGTAGGCTATGGCTACACCTTC
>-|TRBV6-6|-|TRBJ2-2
CASSYSGGSNTGELFF
TGTGCCAGCAGTTACTCTGGGGGGAGTAACACCGGGGAGCTGTTTTTT